This T cell receptor (beta chain) was sequenced during a study of blood T cell repertoires in COVID-19. The wider study: The United States, Italy and Spain supplied acute and convalescent COVID-19 samples. T cells, B-cell-depleted T cells, or PBMCs supplied cDNA or gDNA.

This clone appeared once. Authors' analysis steps: The authors estimated nucleated cell counts from reference gene primer amplification. Here immunoSEQ multiplex PCR was the method, and the copy in TCRdb shows in-frame clones only, minus some. V, J and clone size derive from that table, while D and trimming were established from the DNA sequence. This table holds approximately 15,000 clones, approximately 80% found once. This receptor was identified in a man aged 35 to 55 with active or convalescent COVID-19. Sequences were obtained from peripheral blood.

CDR3 coding DNA: TGTGCCAGCAGTTTCGGTCGGCAGGGTAATCAGCCCCAGCATTTT. Translating gives CASSFGRQGNQPQHF. The chain is built from TRBV27 and TRBJ1-5, with a weak D call TRBD1 (5 bases). Trimming left V 3 bases short and J 4 bases short, with 13 bases between. The CDR3 is 15 residues long. CDR1 and CDR2 from the germline V gene are MNHEY and SMNVEV (reference sequence).